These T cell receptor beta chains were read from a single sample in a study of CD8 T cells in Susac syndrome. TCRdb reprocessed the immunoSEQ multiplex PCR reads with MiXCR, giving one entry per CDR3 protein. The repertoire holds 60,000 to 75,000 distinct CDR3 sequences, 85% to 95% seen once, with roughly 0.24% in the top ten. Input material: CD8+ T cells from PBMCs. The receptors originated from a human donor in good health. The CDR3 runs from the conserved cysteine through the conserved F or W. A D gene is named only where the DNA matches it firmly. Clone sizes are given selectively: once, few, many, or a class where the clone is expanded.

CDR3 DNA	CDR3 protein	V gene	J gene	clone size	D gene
TGTGCCAGCGGACCGGGACTAGCCGTCGGGGAGCTGTTTTTT	CASGPGLAVGELFF	TRBV27	TRBJ2-2	-	TRBD2
TGTGCCAGCAGTTACTCCCCGGGGAACTATGGCTACACCTTC	CASSYSPGNYGYTF	TRBV6-5	TRBJ1-2	-	-
TGTGCCAGCAGCGTATCGGGACAGGGAGACTATGGCTACACCTTC	CASSVSGQGDYGYTF	TRBV7-9	TRBJ1-2	-	TRBD1
TGTGCCAGCAGCGATCCGGCGGGGCTCCAAGAGACCCAGTACTTC	CASSDPAGLQETQYF	TRBV2	TRBJ2-5	-	-
TGTGCCAGCTCCCCCGGGACAGCCACAGATACGCAGTATTTT	CASSPGTATDTQYF	TRBV18	TRBJ2-3	-	TRBD1
TGTGCCAGCAGCCCTGGACAGTTCCCCTCCTACGAGCAGTACTTC	CASSPGQFPSYEQYF	TRBV12-3/TRBV12-4	TRBJ2-7	-	-
TGTGCCTGGAAGGGGGAGGGAGATACGCAGTATTTT	CAWKGEGDTQYF	TRBV30	TRBJ2-3	-	-
TGCGCCAGCAGCGAGGACATAACCTACGAGCAGTACTTC	CASSEDITYEQYF	TRBV4-1	TRBJ2-7	-	-
TGCGCCAGCAGCTACAGGGGTCGAGAGACCCAGTACTTC	CASSYRGRETQYF	TRBV5-1	TRBJ2-5	-	TRBD1
TGCAGTGCTAGAGACGATAGCGGGGGGAGCACAGATACGCAGTATTTT	CSARDDSGGSTDTQYF	TRBV20-1	TRBJ2-3	-	TRBD2
TGTGCCAGCAGCCAAGAGAGGGGGGGAGAGACCCAGTACTTC	CASSQERGGETQYF	TRBV3-1	TRBJ2-5	once	-
TGTGCCAGCAGAGGTGACAGGGATAGAGGGGTCTCCTATAATTCACCCCTCCACTTT	CASRGDRDRGVSYNSPLHF	TRBV2	TRBJ1-6	once	TRBD1
TGTGCCAGCAGCCACGGACAAGCGAACACCGGGGAGCTGTTTTTT	CASSHGQANTGELFF	TRBV3-1	TRBJ2-2	-	-
TGCGCCAGCAGCAGAAACAGGGGGCTGAATGAAAAACTGTTTTTT	CASSRNRGLNEKLFF	TRBV5-1	TRBJ1-4	-	TRBD1
TGTGCCAGCAGCGCACACGACCGCCAGACCCATGGCTACACCTTC	CASSAHDRQTHGYTF	TRBV13	TRBJ1-2	-	-
TGTGCCAGTAGTTTGCGGAAGTACAATGAGCAGTTCTTC	CASSLRKYNEQFF	TRBV19	TRBJ2-1	-	-
TGTGCCAGCAGTGAGTCAAGGGACTTTTCCTCCTACGAGCAGTACTTC	CASSESRDFSSYEQYF	TRBV9	TRBJ2-7	-	-
TGTGCCAGCAGTCTCCGGGACAGGGTTGAGAGTGAAGCTTTCTTT	CASSLRDRVESEAFF	TRBV28	TRBJ1-1	-	TRBD1
TGTGCCAGCAGAGTGGAGAGCAGGGGAAACACTGAAGCTTTCTTT	CASRVESRGNTEAFF	TRBV6-2/TRBV6-3	TRBJ1-1	-	-
TGCAGCGTTGAAGATGCGGATCAAGAGACCCAGTACTTC	CSVEDADQETQYF	TRBV29-1	TRBJ2-5	-	-
TGTGCCAGCCTAGAGGACACAGATACGCAGTATTTT	CASLEDTDTQYF	TRBV19	TRBJ2-3	-	-
TGTGCCAGCAGAGTTGGGACAGGGGGTTTCTACGAGCAGTACTTC	CASRVGTGGFYEQYF	TRBV25-1	TRBJ2-7	-	TRBD1
TGTGCCAGCAGTTACTCGATCGGTGAAATACTCACCGGGGAGCTGTTTTTT	CASSYSIGEILTGELFF	TRBV6-5	TRBJ2-2	-	-
TGTGCCATCGGGACTAGCGGGGGGGCTTACAATGAGCAGTTCTTC	CAIGTSGGAYNEQFF	TRBV14	TRBJ2-1	-	TRBD2
TGTGCCAGTAGTGGTGCAGGGTCTTATGGCTACACCTTC	CASSGAGSYGYTF	TRBV19	TRBJ1-2	-	-
TGTGCCAGCAGTGAAGCGGTGGGGAACACCGGGGAGCTGTTTTTT	CASSEAVGNTGELFF	TRBV2	TRBJ2-2	-	-
TGTGCCAGCAGTCAACACCTTGGGAACACTGAAGCTTTCTTT	CASSQHLGNTEAFF	TRBV12-3/TRBV12-4	TRBJ1-1	-	-
TGTGCCAGCAGTCAAATTAACACTGAAGCTTTCTTT	CASSQINTEAFF	TRBV28	TRBJ1-1	-	-